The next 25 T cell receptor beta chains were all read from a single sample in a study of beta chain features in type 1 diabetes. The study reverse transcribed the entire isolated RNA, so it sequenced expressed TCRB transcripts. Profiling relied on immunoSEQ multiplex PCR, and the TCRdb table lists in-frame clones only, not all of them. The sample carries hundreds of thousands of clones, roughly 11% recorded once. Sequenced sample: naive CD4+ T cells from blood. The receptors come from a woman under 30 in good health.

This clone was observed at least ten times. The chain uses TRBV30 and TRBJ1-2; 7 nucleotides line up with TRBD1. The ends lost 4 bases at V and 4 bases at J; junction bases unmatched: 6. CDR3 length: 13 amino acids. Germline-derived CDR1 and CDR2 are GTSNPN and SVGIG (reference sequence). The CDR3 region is CAWTAGQSYGYTF. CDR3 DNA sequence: TGTGCCTGGACAGCGGGACAGTCCTATGGCTACACCTTC. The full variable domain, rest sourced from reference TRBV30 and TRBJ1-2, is SQTIHQWPATLVQPVGSPLSLECTVEGTSNPNLYWYRQAAGRGLQLLFYSVGIGQISSEVPQNLSASRPQDRQFILSSKKLLLSDSGFYLCAWTAGQSYGYTFGSGTRLTVV.

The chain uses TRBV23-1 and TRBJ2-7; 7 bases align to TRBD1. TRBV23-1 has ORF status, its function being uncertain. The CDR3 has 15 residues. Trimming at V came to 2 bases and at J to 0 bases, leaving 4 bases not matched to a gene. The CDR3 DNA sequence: TGCGCCAGCAGTCAAGACAGGGATTACTCCTACGAGCAGTACGTC. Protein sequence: CASSQDRDYSYEQYV.

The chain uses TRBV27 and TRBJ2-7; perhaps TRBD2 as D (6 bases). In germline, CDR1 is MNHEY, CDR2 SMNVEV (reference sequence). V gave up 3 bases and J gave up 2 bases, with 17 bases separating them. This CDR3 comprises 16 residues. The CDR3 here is CASSFLTAGTTYEQYF. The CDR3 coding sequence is TGTGCCAGCAGTTTCCTGACAGCGGGCACCACCTACGAGCAGTACTTC.

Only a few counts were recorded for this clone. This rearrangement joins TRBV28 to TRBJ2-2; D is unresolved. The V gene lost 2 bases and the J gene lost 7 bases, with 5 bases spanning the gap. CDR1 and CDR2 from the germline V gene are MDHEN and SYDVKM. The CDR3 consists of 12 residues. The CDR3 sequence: CASSLVVGELFF. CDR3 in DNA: TGTGCCAGCAGTTTAGTGGTCGGGGAGCTGTTTTTT.

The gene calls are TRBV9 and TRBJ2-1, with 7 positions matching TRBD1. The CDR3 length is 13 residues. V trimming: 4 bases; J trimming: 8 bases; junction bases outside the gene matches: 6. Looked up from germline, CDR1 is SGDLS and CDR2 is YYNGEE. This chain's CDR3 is CASSMDRYDEQFF. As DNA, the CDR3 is TGTGCCAGCAGCATGGACAGGTACGATGAGCAGTTCTTC.

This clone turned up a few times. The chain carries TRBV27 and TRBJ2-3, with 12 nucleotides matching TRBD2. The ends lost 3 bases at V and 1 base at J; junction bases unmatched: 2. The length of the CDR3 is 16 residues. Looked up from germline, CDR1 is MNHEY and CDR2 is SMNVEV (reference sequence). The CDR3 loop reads CASSFRTSGGTDTQYF. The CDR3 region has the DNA TGTGCCAGCAGTTTTCGGACTAGCGGGGGCACAGATACGCAGTATTTT.

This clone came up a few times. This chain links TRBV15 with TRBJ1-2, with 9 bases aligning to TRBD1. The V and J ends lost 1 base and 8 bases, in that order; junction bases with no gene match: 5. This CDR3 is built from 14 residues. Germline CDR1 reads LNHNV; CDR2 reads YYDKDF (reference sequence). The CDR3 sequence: CATSRVRTGEGYTF. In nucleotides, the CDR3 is TGTGCCACCAGCAGAGTACGGACAGGGGAAGGCTACACCTTC.

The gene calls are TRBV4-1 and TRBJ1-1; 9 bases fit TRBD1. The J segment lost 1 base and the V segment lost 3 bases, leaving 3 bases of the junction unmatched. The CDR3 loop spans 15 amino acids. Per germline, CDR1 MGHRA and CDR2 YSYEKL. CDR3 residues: CASSHPGQGNTEAFF. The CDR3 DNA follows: TGCGCCAGCAGCCACCCGGGACAGGGGAACACTGAAGCTTTCTTT.

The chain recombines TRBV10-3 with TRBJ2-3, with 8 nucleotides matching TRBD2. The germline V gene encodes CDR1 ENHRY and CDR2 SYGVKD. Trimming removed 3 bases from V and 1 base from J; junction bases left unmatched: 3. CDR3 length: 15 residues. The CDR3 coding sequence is TGTGCCATCAGTGAAGCGGGAGCGGGCACAGATACGCAGTATTTT. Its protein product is CAISEAGAGTDTQYF.

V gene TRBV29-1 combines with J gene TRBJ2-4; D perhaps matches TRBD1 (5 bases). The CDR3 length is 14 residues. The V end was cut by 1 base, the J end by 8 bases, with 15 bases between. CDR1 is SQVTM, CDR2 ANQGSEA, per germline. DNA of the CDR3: TGCAGCGTTGAAGCAAGTGTAGCCAGGGACATTCAGTACTTC. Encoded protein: CSVEASVARDIQYF.

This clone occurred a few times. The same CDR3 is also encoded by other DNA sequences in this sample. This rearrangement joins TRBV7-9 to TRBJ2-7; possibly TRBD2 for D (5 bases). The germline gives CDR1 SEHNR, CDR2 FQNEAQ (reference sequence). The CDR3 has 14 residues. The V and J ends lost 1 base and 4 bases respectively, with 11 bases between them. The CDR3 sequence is CASSLGGPIYEQYF. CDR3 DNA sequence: TGTGCCAGCAGCTTAGGCGGGCCGATTTACGAGCAGTACTTC.

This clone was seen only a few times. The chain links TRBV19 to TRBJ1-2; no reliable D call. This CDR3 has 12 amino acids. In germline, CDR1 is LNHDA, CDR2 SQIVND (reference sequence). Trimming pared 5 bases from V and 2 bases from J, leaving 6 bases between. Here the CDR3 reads CASSSVNYGYTF. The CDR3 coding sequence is TGTGCCAGTAGTTCGGTGAACTATGGCTACACCTTC.

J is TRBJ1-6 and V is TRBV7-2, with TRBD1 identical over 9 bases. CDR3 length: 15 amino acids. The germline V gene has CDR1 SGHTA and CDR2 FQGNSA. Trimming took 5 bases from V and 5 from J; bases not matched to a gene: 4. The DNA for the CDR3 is TGTGCCAGCAGCCTCCGGACAGGGGATAATTCACCCCTCCACTTT. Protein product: CASSLRTGDNSPLHF.

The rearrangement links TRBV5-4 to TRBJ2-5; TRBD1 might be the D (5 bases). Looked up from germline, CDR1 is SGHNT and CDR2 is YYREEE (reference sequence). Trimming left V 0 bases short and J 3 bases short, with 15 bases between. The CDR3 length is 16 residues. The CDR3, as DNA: TGTGCCAGCAGCTTGGAATGGGGCATCTCAAAAGAGACCCAGTACTTC. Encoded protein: CASSLEWGISKETQYF.

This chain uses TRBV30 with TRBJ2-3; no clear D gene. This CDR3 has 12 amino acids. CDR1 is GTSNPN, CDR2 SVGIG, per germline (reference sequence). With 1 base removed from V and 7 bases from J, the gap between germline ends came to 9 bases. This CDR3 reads CAWSAVKNTQYF. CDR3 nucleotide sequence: TGTGCCTGGAGTGCAGTTAAAAATACGCAGTATTTT.

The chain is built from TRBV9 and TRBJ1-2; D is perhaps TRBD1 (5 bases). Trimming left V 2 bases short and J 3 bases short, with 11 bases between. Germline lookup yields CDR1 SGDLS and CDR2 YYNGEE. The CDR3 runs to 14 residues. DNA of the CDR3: TGTGCCAGCAGCGTCAACCCGGGGGACTATGGCTACACCTTC. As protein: CASSVNPGDYGYTF. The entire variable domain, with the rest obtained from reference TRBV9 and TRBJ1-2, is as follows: DSGVTQTPKHLITATGQRVTLRCSPRSGDLSVYWYQQSLDQGLQFLIQYYNGEERAKGNILERFSAQQFPDLHSELNLSSLELGDSALYFCASSVNPGDYGYTFGSGTRLTVV.

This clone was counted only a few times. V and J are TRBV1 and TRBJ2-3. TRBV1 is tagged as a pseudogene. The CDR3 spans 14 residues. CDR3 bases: TGCACCAGCAGCATAGTCAGCTACACAGATACGCAGTATTTT. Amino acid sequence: CTSSIVSYTDTQYF.

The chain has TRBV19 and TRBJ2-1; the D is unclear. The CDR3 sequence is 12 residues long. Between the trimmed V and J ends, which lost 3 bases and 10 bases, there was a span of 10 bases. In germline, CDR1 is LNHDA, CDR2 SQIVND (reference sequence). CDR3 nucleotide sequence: TGTGCCAGTAGTATTCGGAGTGGGGAGCAGTTCTTC. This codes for CASSIRSGEQFF.

The CDR3 nucleotides read TGCAGCGGGGGAAGTTACCGGGACAGGGGTGTCGGGGTGGAGTTCTTC. Translating it yields CSGGSYRDRGVGVEFF. V usage is TRBV29-1 and J usage is TRBJ2-1, with 10 bases fitting TRBD1. The CDR3 runs to 16 residues. Germline lookup yields CDR1 SQVTM and CDR2 ANQGSEA. Trimming took 7 bases from V and 14 from J; bases not matched to a gene: 23.

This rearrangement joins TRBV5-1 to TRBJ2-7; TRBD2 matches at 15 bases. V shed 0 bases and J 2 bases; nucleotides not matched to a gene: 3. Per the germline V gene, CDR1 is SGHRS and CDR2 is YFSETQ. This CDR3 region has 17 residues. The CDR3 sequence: CASSLVRTSGRAYEQYF. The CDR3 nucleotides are TGCGCCAGCAGCTTGGTTAGGACTAGCGGGAGGGCCTACGAGCAGTACTTC.

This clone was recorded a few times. The CDR3 DNA follows: TGTGCCAGCAGTTTAGATCTTTCAGGGAGCCAGCATTTT. This codes for CASSLDLSGSQHF. V usage is TRBV28 and J usage is TRBJ1-5; D is perhaps TRBD1 (5 bases). Trimming left V 2 bases short and J 12 bases short, with 14 bases between. The CDR3 runs to 13 residues. Germline-derived CDR1 and CDR2 are MDHEN and SYDVKM.

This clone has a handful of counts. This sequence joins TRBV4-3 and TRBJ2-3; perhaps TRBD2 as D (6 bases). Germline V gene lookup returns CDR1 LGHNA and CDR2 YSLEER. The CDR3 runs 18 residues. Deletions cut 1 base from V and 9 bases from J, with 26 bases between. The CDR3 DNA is TGCGCCAGCAGCCAAGCAATTCAGGCGGGGTCGACCAAGGGGACGCAGTATTTT. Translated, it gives CASSQAIQAGSTKGTQYF.

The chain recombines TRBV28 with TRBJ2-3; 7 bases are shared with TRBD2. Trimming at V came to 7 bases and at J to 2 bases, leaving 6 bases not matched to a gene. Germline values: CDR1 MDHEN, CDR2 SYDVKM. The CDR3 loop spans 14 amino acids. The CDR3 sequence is CASKTSLATDTQYF. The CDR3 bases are TGTGCCAGCAAGACTAGCCTTGCCACAGATACGCAGTATTTT.

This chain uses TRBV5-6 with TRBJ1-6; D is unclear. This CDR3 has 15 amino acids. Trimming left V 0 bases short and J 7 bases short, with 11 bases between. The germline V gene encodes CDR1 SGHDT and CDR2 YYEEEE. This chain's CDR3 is CASSLGPSGNSPLHF. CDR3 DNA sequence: TGTGCCAGCAGCTTGGGGCCGTCGGGAAATTCACCCCTCCACTTT.

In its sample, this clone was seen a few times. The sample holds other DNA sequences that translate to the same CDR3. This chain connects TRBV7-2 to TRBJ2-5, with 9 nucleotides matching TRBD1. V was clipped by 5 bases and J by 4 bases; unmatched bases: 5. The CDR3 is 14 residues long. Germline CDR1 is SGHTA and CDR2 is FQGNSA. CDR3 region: CASSPDRGGETQYF. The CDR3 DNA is TGTGCCAGCAGCCCGGACAGGGGCGGAGAGACCCAGTACTTC.